This paragraph reports one T cell receptor (beta chain). Per the study methods: How many nucleated cells were present was estimated from reference gene primer amplification. Data came from immunoSEQ multiplex PCR; TCRdb stores just in-frame clones and leaves some out. The V and J calls and the clone size are those of that table, but D and trimming were determined from the DNA. The sample contains tens of thousands of clones, around 85% of which appear only once. This specimen comes from a study of blood T cell repertoires in COVID-19. The sequence was collected from a man aged 45 to 65 with active COVID-19. The sample comprised peripheral blood.

Here the CDR3 reads CASSAITHDRGTEAFF. CDR3 sequence (DNA): TGTGCCAGCAGTGCGATAACTCATGACAGGGGAACTGAAGCTTTCTTT. This chain connects TRBV6-1 to TRBJ1-1, with 8 bases fitting TRBD1. Germline V lookup: CDR1 MNHNS, CDR2 SASEGT. The J segment lost 5 bases and the V segment lost 4 bases, leaving 12 bases of the junction unmatched. There are 16 residues in the CDR3.